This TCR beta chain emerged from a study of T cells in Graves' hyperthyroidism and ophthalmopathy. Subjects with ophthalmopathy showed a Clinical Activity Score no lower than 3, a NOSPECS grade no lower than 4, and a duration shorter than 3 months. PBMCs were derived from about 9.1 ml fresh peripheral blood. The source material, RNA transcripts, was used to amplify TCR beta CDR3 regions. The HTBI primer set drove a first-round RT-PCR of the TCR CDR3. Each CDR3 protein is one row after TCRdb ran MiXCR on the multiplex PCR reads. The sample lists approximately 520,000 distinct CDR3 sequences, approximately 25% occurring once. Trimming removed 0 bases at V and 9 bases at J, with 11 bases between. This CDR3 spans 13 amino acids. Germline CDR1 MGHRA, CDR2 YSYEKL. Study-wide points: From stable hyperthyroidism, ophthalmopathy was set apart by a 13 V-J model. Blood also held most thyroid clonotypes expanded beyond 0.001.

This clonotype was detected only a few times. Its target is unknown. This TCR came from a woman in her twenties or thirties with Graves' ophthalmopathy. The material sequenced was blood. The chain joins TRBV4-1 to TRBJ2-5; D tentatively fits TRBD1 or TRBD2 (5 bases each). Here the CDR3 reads CASSQDLRGAQYF. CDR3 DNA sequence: TGCGCCAGCAGCCAAGATCTGCGAGGGGCCCAGTACTTC.